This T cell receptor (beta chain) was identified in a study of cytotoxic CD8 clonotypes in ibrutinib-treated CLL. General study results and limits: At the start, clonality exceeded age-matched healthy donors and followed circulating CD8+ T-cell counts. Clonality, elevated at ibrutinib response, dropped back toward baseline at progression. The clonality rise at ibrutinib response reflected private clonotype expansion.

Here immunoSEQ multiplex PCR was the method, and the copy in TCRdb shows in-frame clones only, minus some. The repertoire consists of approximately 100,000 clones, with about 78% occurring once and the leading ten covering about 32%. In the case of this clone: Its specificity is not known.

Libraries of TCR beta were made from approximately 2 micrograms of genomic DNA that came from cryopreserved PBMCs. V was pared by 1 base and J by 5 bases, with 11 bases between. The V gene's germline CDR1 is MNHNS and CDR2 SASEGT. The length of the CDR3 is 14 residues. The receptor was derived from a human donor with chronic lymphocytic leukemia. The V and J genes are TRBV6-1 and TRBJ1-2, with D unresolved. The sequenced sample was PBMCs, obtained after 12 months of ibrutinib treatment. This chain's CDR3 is CASSEGGSGYGYTF. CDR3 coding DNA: TGTGCCAGCAGTGAAGGAGGGTCCGGGTATGGCTACACCTTC.